These 9 T cell receptor beta chains came from one sample sequenced in a study of blood T cell repertoires in COVID-19. The protocol was immunoSEQ multiplex PCR, while the TCRdb copy is restricted to in-frame clones and leaves out a portion. The repertoire includes 65,000 to 90,000 clones, around 89% of them detected once, and about 7% sits in the top ten. The sequencing sample was made of peripheral blood. These receptors all come from a woman of 80 years or more with acute or convalescent COVID-19.

This clone was seen a handful of times. The chain joins TRBV20-1 to TRBJ1-2; tentative D call: TRBD1 (6 bases). The CDR3 runs to 13 residues. Trimming removed 3 bases from V and 8 bases from J, with 16 bases in between. The germline V gene encodes CDR1 DFQATT and CDR2 SNEGSKA (reference sequence). CDR3 sequence (DNA): TGCAGTGCTAGTCTAGGGGGGGCCGGGGGCTACACCTTC. Residues: CSASLGGAGGYTF.

Note on this clone: In the same sample, other DNA sequences code for this CDR3. The chain joins TRBV15 to TRBJ1-1; D perhaps matches TRBD1 (6 bases). The germline V gene has CDR1 LNHNV and CDR2 YYDKDF (reference sequence). The length of the CDR3 is 13 residues. V was clipped by 0 bases and J by 4 bases, with 6 bases between them. CDR3 residues: CATSRDRGTEAFF. Here the CDR3 DNA reads TGTGCCACCAGCAGAGACAGGGGCACTGAAGCTTTCTTT.

The chain uses TRBV11-2 and TRBJ1-4, with 9 bases fitting TRBD1. The V gene end was trimmed by 3 bases and the J gene end by 8 bases; junction bases not matched to a gene: 4. The CDR3 is 14 residues long. Germline-derived CDR1 and CDR2 are SGHAT and FQNNGV. The CDR3 loop reads CASSFRDREEKLFF. The CDR3 DNA is TGTGCCAGCAGCTTTCGGGACAGGGAAGAAAAACTGTTTTTT.

The chain combines TRBV5-1 with TRBJ2-2; D is undetermined. CDR3 size: 13 residues. V lost 4 bases and J lost 3, with 7 bases in between. Germline V gene sequence: CDR1 SGHRS, CDR2 YFSETQ. Written as DNA, the CDR3 is TGCGCCAGCAGCCCTGGAGACACCGGGGAGCTGTTTTTT. Amino acid sequence: CASSPGDTGELFF. Complete variable domain (other parts from reference TRBV5-1 and TRBJ2-2): KAGVTQTPRYLIKTRGQQVTLSCSPISGHRSVSWYQQTPGQGLQFLFEYFSETQRNKGNFPGRFSGRQFSNSRSEMNVSTLELGDSALYLCASSPGDTGELFFGEGSRLTVL.

CDR3 DNA sequence: TGTGCCAGCAGCCAATCGGACAGGGTTGGCAATGAGCAGTTCTTC. Protein: CASSQSDRVGNEQFF. This sequence joins TRBV3-1 (or the pseudogene TRBV3-2) and TRBJ2-1; 8 positions match TRBD1. There are 15 residues in the CDR3. With 2 bases clipped from V and 6 bases from J, the junction kept 6 bases outside the gene matches. Germline CDR1 reads LGHDT; CDR2 reads YNNKEL (reference sequence).

The chain employs TRBV29-1 and TRBJ1-3; 8 bases are shared with TRBD1. The CDR3 consists of 16 residues. CDR1 and CDR2 from the germline V gene are SQVTM and ANQGSEA. V shed 0 bases and J 0 bases; nucleotides not matched to a gene: 4. CDR3 nucleotide sequence: TGCAGCGTTGAAGAATGGACAGGGCTCTCTGGAAACACCATATATTTT. Translated: CSVEEWTGLSGNTIYF.

The chain couples TRBV28 to TRBJ2-7; 7 bases fit TRBD1. This CDR3 has 14 residues. From germline, CDR1 is MDHEN and CDR2 SYDVKM. J gave up 3 bases and V 6 bases, and 8 bases lay outside the gene matches. The CDR3 DNA sequence: TGTGCCAGCAGCCGCCCGGGACAGAACTACGAGCAGTACTTC. Translating it yields CASSRPGQNYEQYF.

The chain is built from TRBV5-6 and TRBJ2-7, with a weak D call TRBD2 (6 bases). CDR1 and CDR2 from the germline V gene are SGHDT and YYEEEE. Trimming left V 5 bases short and J 2 bases short, with 11 bases between. CDR3 size: 13 residues. CDR3 loop: CASRGGPTYEQYF. DNA for the CDR3: TGTGCCAGCAGGGGGGGACCCACCTACGAGCAGTACTTC.

This clone has only one observation. The chain uses TRBV7-3 and TRBJ2-1, with TRBD2 matching over 15 bases. The CDR3 covers 16 residues. Germline CDR1 reads SGHTA; CDR2 reads FQGTGA. J lost 8 bases, V lost 3 bases, and 5 bases had no gene match. CDR3 bases: TGTGCCAGCAGCTTGGGACTAGCGGGAGGTTTGCATGAGCAGTTCTTC. Encoded protein: CASSLGLAGGLHEQFF.